Listed below are T cell receptor beta chains from one sample, sequenced in a study of T-cell reconstitution after alpha-beta-depleted transplantation in children. Using its own MiXCR run on the PCR reads, TCRdb lists one record per CDR3 protein. The sample consists of about 350,000 distinct CDR3 sequences, roughly 15% of them appearing once. The sample in question was PBMCs, mostly from graft donor cells, obtained 360 days after TCRalphabeta/CD19-depleted stem cell transplant. These receptors all come from a male patient under 10 years old who had a stem cell transplant for acute lymphoblastic leukemia, so the T cells may come from the graft donor. CDR3s include the opening cysteine and the closing phenylalanine or tryptophan. A D gene is named only where the DNA matches it firmly. The size entry is marked missing in some rows and otherwise reads once, few, many or a size class.

D gene: -; J gene: TRBJ2-1; V gene: TRBV6-1; clone size: many; CDR3 DNA: TGTGCCAGCAGCTCCGGAACTTACAATGAGCAGTTCTTC; CDR3 protein: CASSSGTYNEQFF
D gene: TRBD2; J gene: TRBJ2-3; V gene: TRBV12-3/TRBV12-4; clone size: -; CDR3 DNA: TGTGCCAGCAGCCCCCTATTAACTAGCGGGAGTGTCACAGATACGCAGTATTTT; CDR3 protein: CASSPLLTSGSVTDTQYF
D gene: TRBD2; J gene: TRBJ2-7; V gene: TRBV4-3; clone size: -; CDR3 DNA: TGCGCCAGCAGCCAAGATTCCGGGAGGGCCTACGAGCAGTACTTC; CDR3 protein: CASSQDSGRAYEQYF
D gene: -; J gene: TRBJ2-1; V gene: TRBV12-3/TRBV12-4; clone size: few; CDR3 DNA: TGTGCCAGCAGGGGACTCGGAGGTGAGCAGTTCTTC; CDR3 protein: CASRGLGGEQFF
D gene: -; J gene: TRBJ2-1; V gene: TRBV29-1; clone size: many; CDR3 DNA: TGCAGCGTTGACGCGCTAACGACCAGGAATGAGCAGTTCTTC; CDR3 protein: CSVDALTTRNEQFF
D gene: -; J gene: TRBJ1-4; V gene: TRBV27; clone size: few; CDR3 DNA: TGTGCCAGCAGTTTAGCTTGGGGGGATGAAAAACTGTTTTTT; CDR3 protein: CASSLAWGDEKLFF
D gene: TRBD2; J gene: TRBJ2-3; V gene: TRBV4-3; clone size: many; CDR3 DNA: TGCGCCAGCAGCCAAGAGGGGACTAGCCGGGCAGATACGCAGTATTTT; CDR3 protein: CASSQEGTSRADTQYF
D gene: -; J gene: TRBJ1-1; V gene: TRBV12-3/TRBV12-4; clone size: -; CDR3 DNA: TGTGCCAGCAGCTTCGGACAGACGAACACTGAAGCTTTCTTT; CDR3 protein: CASSFGQTNTEAFF
D gene: -; J gene: TRBJ2-1; V gene: TRBV20-1; clone size: -; CDR3 DNA: TGCAGTGCTGAGAACCAACACAATGAGCAGTTCTTC; CDR3 protein: CSAENQHNEQFF
D gene: -; J gene: TRBJ1-1; V gene: TRBV12-3/TRBV12-4; clone size: many; CDR3 DNA: TGTGCCAGCAGCTCTCCGGGCTGGACTGGAGCTTTCTTT; CDR3 protein: CASSSPGWTGAFF
D gene: TRBD1; J gene: TRBJ1-3; V gene: TRBV28; clone size: -; CDR3 DNA: TGTGCCAGCAGTACCCCCGGGACAGGGGTTTTCTCTGGAAACACCATATATTTT; CDR3 protein: CASSTPGTGVFSGNTIYF
D gene: TRBD2; J gene: TRBJ2-1; V gene: TRBV4-2; clone size: -; CDR3 DNA: TGTGCCAGCAGGGGGGAGGCTAGCGGTCCTGACAGTCCCTACAATGAGCAGTTCTTC; CDR3 protein: CASRGEASGPDSPYNEQFF
D gene: -; J gene: TRBJ2-7; V gene: TRBV4-2; clone size: many; CDR3 DNA: TGTGCCAGCAGCCAAGATTCCTGGCGACTCGAGTCCTACGAGCAGTACTTC; CDR3 protein: CASSQDSWRLESYEQYF
D gene: -; J gene: TRBJ2-3; V gene: TRBV12-3/TRBV12-4; clone size: few; CDR3 DNA: TGTGCCAGCAATAGAGGGACGCCCAGGGATACGCAGTATTTT; CDR3 protein: CASNRGTPRDTQYF
D gene: -; J gene: TRBJ2-3; V gene: TRBV9; clone size: -; CDR3 DNA: TGTGCCAGCAGCGTAGCCTACACAGATACGCAGTATTTT; CDR3 protein: CASSVAYTDTQYF
D gene: TRBD2; J gene: TRBJ2-1; V gene: TRBV5-6; clone size: -; CDR3 DNA: TGTGCCAGCAGCTTGAAGAGAGGGAGGGGCCCAAGGGCCTACAATGAGCAGTTCTTC; CDR3 protein: CASSLKRGRGPRAYNEQFF
D gene: TRBD1; J gene: TRBJ2-3; V gene: TRBV5-1; clone size: -; CDR3 DNA: TGCGCCAGCGGGACAGGGAAGTTATCCACAGATACGCAGTATTTT; CDR3 protein: CASGTGKLSTDTQYF
D gene: TRBD2; J gene: TRBJ2-1; V gene: TRBV27; clone size: -; CDR3 DNA: TGTGCCAGCAGTTTAGAGTCTAGCGGGAGGGCCTGGAATGAGCAGTTCTTC; CDR3 protein: CASSLESSGRAWNEQFF
D gene: -; J gene: TRBJ1-6; V gene: TRBV21-1; clone size: few; CDR3 DNA: TGTGCCAGCAGCTTTGCCGGGACAGGGAATTCACCCCTCCACTTT; CDR3 protein: CASSFAGTGNSPLHF
D gene: TRBD1; J gene: TRBJ1-2; V gene: TRBV27; clone size: -; CDR3 DNA: TGTGCCAGCAGTCACCCGCTCCCAGGGGGAACCTATGGCTACACCTTC; CDR3 protein: CASSHPLPGGTYGYTF
D gene: TRBD2; J gene: TRBJ2-7; V gene: TRBV12-3/TRBV12-4; clone size: -; CDR3 DNA: TGTGCCAGCAGTTTCGCGGGACTAGACTACGAGCAGTACTTC; CDR3 protein: CASSFAGLDYEQYF
D gene: -; J gene: TRBJ2-3; V gene: TRBV9; clone size: -; CDR3 DNA: TGTGCCAGCAGCGTAGGCCTGGGGGACACAGATACGCAGTATTTT; CDR3 protein: CASSVGLGDTDTQYF
D gene: -; J gene: TRBJ2-7; V gene: TRBV4-3; clone size: -; CDR3 DNA: TGCGCCAGCAGCCAAGAAGCGGGCTACGAGCAGTACTTC; CDR3 protein: CASSQEAGYEQYF
D gene: -; J gene: TRBJ1-1; V gene: TRBV10-3; clone size: many; CDR3 DNA: TGTGCCATCAGTGAGTCGGCGTCGCAGGGTTTTTGGACTGAAGCTTTCTTT; CDR3 protein: CAISESASQGFWTEAFF
D gene: -; J gene: TRBJ2-7; V gene: TRBV4-3; clone size: few; CDR3 DNA: TGCGCCAGCAGCCAAGGTCCACAGGGTTACGAGCAGTACTTC; CDR3 protein: CASSQGPQGYEQYF
D gene: TRBD1; J gene: TRBJ1-6; V gene: TRBV25-1; clone size: few; CDR3 DNA: TGTGCCAGCAGTCAACAGGGGGCGGGTTATTCACCCCTCCACTTT; CDR3 protein: CASSQQGAGYSPLHF
D gene: TRBD1; J gene: TRBJ2-5; V gene: TRBV29-1; clone size: few; CDR3 DNA: TGCAGCGTAGACAGGGTACAAGAGACCCAGTACTTC; CDR3 protein: CSVDRVQETQYF
D gene: -; J gene: TRBJ2-3; V gene: TRBV15; clone size: -; CDR3 DNA: TGTGCCACCAGCGTCACGCTAACCCCGGGCCTCCCAGATACGCAGTATTTT; CDR3 protein: CATSVTLTPGLPDTQYF
D gene: TRBD2; J gene: TRBJ2-1; V gene: TRBV4-3; clone size: -; CDR3 DNA: TGCGCCAGCAGCCAAGAACTAGCGGGAGGCTCCTACAATGAGCAGTTCTTC; CDR3 protein: CASSQELAGGSYNEQFF
D gene: TRBD1; J gene: TRBJ2-3; V gene: TRBV9; clone size: few; CDR3 DNA: TGTGCCAGCAGCTTTTGGACAGGGGAGGTCACAGATACGCAGTATTTT; CDR3 protein: CASSFWTGEVTDTQYF
D gene: TRBD2; J gene: TRBJ2-7; V gene: TRBV10-3; clone size: few; CDR3 DNA: TGTGCCATCAGGCGGGACTATACCTACGAGCAGTACTTC; CDR3 protein: CAIRRDYTYEQYF
D gene: TRBD2; J gene: TRBJ2-1; V gene: TRBV12-3/TRBV12-4; clone size: -; CDR3 DNA: TGTGCCAGCAGTCACTGGGACTATCATGAGCAGTTCTTC; CDR3 protein: CASSHWDYHEQFF
D gene: -; J gene: TRBJ2-2; V gene: TRBV18; clone size: -; CDR3 DNA: TGTGCCAGCTCACCACCGGAGGACCCGAGAGACGGGGAGCTGTTTTTT; CDR3 protein: CASSPPEDPRDGELFF
D gene: TRBD2; J gene: TRBJ2-3; V gene: TRBV20-1; clone size: many; CDR3 DNA: TGCAGTGCTGGACGGGTGGCGGGAGGGAGCACAGATACGCAGTATTTT; CDR3 protein: CSAGRVAGGSTDTQYF
D gene: -; J gene: TRBJ1-5; V gene: TRBV12-3/TRBV12-4; clone size: -; CDR3 DNA: TGTGCCAGTCAGGGTAGGACAAGCAATCAGCCCCAGCATTTT; CDR3 protein: CASQGRTSNQPQHF
D gene: -; J gene: TRBJ1-2; V gene: TRBV28; clone size: few; CDR3 DNA: TGTGCCAGCAGTTTATATGGGTGGAAGCAGGGGAACTATGGCTACACCTTC; CDR3 protein: CASSLYGWKQGNYGYTF
D gene: -; J gene: TRBJ2-6; V gene: TRBV7-8; clone size: -; CDR3 DNA: TGTGCCAGCAGCTTAGCCGCCCTCTCTGGGGCCAACGTCCTGACTTTC; CDR3 protein: CASSLAALSGANVLTF
D gene: -; J gene: TRBJ1-6; V gene: TRBV6-2/TRBV6-3; clone size: -; CDR3 DNA: TGTGCCAGCACCCAGCAGGCCGGGACCCTCCACTTT; CDR3 protein: CASTQQAGTLHF
D gene: -; J gene: TRBJ2-7; V gene: TRBV4-1; clone size: few; CDR3 DNA: TGCGCCAGCAGCCAAAATCTGGCGGGACCTGGGGAATACTACGAGCAGTACTTC; CDR3 protein: CASSQNLAGPGEYYEQYF
D gene: TRBD2; J gene: TRBJ2-3; V gene: TRBV5-1; clone size: many; CDR3 DNA: TGCGCCAGCAGCTGGACTAGCTCAGATACGCAGTATTTT; CDR3 protein: CASSWTSSDTQYF
D gene: TRBD2; J gene: TRBJ2-3; V gene: TRBV6-2/TRBV6-3; clone size: -; CDR3 DNA: TGTGCCAGCAGTTACTCGATAGCGGGGCTCCCCCTCTCCGGCACAGATACGCAGTATTTT; CDR3 protein: CASSYSIAGLPLSGTDTQYF
D gene: -; J gene: TRBJ2-2; V gene: TRBV10-3; clone size: many; CDR3 DNA: TGTGCCACCGCCCCAGGCGCCGGGGAGCTGTTTTTT; CDR3 protein: CATAPGAGELFF
D gene: -; J gene: TRBJ2-1; V gene: TRBV27; clone size: few; CDR3 DNA: TGTGCCAGCAGTTGGTCCAACGCCGATGAGCAGTTCTTC; CDR3 protein: CASSWSNADEQFF
D gene: -; J gene: TRBJ2-6; V gene: TRBV5-5; clone size: -; CDR3 DNA: TGTGCCAGCAGCTTGATTGGGGGGAATGGGGCCAACGTCCTGACTTTC; CDR3 protein: CASSLIGGNGANVLTF
D gene: TRBD1; J gene: TRBJ2-2; V gene: TRBV25-1; clone size: few; CDR3 DNA: TGTGCCAGCAGCGACAGGGGGCCCGGGGAGCTGTTTTTT; CDR3 protein: CASSDRGPGELFF